The present TCR beta chain was sequenced within a study of cytomegalovirus exposure and HLA in healthy donors. The study, taken as a whole, reports: The tendency of first-cohort TCR clusters to co-occur in the roughly 130 validation repertoires was the finding of a later analysis. The classifier, whose performance was assessed in both the original and validation cohorts, reportedly diagnosed cytomegalovirus status with high specificity and sensitivity. In vitro testing confirmed a few CMV-associated chains as specific for CMV antigens.

The CDR3 is made up of 16 amino acids. J was trimmed by 3 bases and V by 2 bases; bases with no gene match: 5. The germline CDR1 and CDR2 sequences are MGHRA and YSYEKL. TCRdb keeps only in-frame clones here, not all; method: immunoSEQ multiplex PCR. The table records about 71,000 clones, about 94% of them present only once. The donors were part of the validation cohort of 120 subjects. That cohort was separate from the first cohort, which comprised about 670 subjects. Regarding this clone: Its antigen is undetermined.

The sample consisted of PBMCs. V gene TRBV4-1 combines with J gene TRBJ2-2, with TRBD1 matching 8 bases. This sequence originates from a young man in good health and CMV-seropositive. The CDR3 here is CASSQTQGAYTGELFF. Here the CDR3 DNA reads TGCGCCAGCAGCCAAACCCAGGGGGCTTACACCGGGGAGCTGTTTTTT.